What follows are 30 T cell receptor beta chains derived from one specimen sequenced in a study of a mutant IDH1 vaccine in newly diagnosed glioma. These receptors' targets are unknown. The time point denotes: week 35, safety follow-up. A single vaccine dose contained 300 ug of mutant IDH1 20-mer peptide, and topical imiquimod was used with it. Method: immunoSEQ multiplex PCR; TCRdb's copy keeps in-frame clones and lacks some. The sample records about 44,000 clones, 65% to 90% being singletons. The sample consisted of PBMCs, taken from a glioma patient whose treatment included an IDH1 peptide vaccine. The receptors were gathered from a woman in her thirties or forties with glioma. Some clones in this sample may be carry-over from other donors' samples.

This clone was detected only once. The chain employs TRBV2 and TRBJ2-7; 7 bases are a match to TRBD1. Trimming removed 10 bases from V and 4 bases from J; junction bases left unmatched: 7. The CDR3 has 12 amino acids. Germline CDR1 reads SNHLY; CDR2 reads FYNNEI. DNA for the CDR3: TGTGCCACCAGGGGACAGACATACGAGCAGTACTTC. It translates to CATRGQTYEQYF.

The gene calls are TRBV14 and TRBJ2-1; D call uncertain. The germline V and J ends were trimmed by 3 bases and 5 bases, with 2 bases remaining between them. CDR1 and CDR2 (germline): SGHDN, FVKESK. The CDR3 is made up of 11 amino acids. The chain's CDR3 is CASSHDNEQFF. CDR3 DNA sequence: TGTGCCAGCAGCCACGACAATGAGCAGTTCTTC.

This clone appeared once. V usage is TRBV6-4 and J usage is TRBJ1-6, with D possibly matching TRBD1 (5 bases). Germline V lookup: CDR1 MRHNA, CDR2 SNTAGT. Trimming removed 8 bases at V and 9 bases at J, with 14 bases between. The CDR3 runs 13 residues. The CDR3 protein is CASRRDPSSPLHF. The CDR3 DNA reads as TGTGCCAGCCGCCGGGACCCAAGTTCACCCCTCCACTTT.

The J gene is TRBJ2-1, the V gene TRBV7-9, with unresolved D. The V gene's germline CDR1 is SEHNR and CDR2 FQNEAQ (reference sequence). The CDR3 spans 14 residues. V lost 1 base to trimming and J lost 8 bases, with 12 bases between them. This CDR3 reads CASSLGESVDEQFF. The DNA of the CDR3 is TGTGCCAGCAGCTTAGGAGAGTCCGTGGATGAGCAGTTCTTC.

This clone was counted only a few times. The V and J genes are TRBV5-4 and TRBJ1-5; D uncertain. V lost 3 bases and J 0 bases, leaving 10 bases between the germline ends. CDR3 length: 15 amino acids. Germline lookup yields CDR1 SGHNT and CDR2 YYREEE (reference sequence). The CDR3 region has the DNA TGTGCCAGCAGCTCAGACGGAAATAGCAATCAGCCCCAGCATTTT. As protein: CASSSDGNSNQPQHF.

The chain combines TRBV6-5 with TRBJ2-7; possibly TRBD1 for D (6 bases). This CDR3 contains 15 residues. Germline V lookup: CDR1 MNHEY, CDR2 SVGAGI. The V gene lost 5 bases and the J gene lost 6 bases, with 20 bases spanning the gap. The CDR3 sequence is CASSPGSGRGLEQYF. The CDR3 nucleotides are TGTGCCAGCAGTCCTGGATCCGGCAGGGGCCTCGAGCAGTACTTC.

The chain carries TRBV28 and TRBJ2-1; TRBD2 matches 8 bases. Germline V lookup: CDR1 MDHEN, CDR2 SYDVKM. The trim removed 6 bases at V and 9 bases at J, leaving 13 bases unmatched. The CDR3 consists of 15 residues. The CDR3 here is CASSDRRAGVREQFF. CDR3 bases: TGTGCCAGCAGCGATCGCCGAGCGGGAGTACGTGAGCAGTTCTTC.

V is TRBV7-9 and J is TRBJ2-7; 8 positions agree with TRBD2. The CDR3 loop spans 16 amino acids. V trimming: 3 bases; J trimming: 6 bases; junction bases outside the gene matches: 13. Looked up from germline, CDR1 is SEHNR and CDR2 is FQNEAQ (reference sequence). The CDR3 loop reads CASSLGSRGGRFEQYF. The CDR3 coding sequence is TGTGCCAGCAGCTTGGGGTCCAGAGGCGGGAGGTTCGAGCAGTACTTC.

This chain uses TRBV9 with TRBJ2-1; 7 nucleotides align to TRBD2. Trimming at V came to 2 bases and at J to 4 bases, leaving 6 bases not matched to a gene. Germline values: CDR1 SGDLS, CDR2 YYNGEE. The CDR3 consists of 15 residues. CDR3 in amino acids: CASSVEPSGYNEQFF. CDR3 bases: TGTGCCAGCAGCGTTGAGCCTAGCGGATACAATGAGCAGTTCTTC.

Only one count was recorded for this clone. CDR3 in DNA: TGTGCCAGCAGCGTAGAAAGTCTAGCAAGGGATACGCAGTATTTT. Protein product: CASSVESLARDTQYF. The genes are TRBV9 and TRBJ2-3, with a possible D match to TRBD2 (5 bases). The CDR3 is 15 amino acids. The V end lost 0 bases, the J end lost 6 bases, and 14 bases lay between the germline ends. Germline V CDR1 and CDR2: SGDLS, YYNGEE.

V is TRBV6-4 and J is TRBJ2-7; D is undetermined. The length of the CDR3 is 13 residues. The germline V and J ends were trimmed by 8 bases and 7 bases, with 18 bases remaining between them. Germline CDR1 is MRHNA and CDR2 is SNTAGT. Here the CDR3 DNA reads TGTGCCAGCGGCAAGACACTGGGGAAGGAGCAGTACTTC. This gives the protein CASGKTLGKEQYF.

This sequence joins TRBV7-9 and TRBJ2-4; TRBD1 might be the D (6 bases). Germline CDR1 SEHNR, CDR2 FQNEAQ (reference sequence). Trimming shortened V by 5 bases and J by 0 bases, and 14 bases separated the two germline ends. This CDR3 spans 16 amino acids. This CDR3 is CASSPRDRLAKNIQYF. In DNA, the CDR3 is TGTGCCAGCAGCCCCCGAGACAGGTTAGCCAAAAACATTCAGTACTTC.

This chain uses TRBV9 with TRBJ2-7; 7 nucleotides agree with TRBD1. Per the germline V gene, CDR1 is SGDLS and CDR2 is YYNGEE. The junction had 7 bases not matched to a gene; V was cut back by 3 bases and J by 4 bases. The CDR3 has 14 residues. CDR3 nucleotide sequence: TGTGCCAGCAGCGCCGGGACAGCCATTTACGAGCAGTACTTC. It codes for CASSAGTAIYEQYF.

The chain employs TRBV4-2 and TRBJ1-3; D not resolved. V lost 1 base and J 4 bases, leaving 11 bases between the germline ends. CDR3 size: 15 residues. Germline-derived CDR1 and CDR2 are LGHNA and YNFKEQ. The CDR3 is CASSQVAGRGNTIYF. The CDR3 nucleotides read TGTGCCAGCAGCCAAGTTGCGGGGAGAGGAAACACCATATATTTT.

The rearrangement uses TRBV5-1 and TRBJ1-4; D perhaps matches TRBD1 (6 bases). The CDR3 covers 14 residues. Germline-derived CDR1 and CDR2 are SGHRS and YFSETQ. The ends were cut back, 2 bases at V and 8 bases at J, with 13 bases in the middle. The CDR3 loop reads CASSFDEGGEKLFF. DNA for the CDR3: TGCGCCAGCAGCTTCGATGAGGGGGGCGAAAAACTGTTTTTT. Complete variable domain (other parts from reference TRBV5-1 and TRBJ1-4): KAGVTQTPRYLIKTRGQQVTLSCSPISGHRSVSWYQQTPGQGLQFLFEYFSETQRNKGNFPGRFSGRQFSNSRSEMNVSTLELGDSALYLCASSFDEGGEKLFFGSGTQLSVL.

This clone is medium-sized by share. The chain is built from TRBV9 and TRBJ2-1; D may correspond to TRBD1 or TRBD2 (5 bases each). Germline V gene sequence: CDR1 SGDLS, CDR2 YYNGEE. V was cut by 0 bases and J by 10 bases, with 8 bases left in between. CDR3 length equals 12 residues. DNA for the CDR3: TGTGCCAGCAGCGTAGGTCGGGACGAGCAGTTCTTC. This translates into CASSVGRDEQFF.

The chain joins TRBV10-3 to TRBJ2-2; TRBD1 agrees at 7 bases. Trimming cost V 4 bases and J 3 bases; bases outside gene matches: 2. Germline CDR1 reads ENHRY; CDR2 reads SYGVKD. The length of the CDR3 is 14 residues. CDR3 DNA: TGTGCCATCAGTGGGCAGGGGGACACCGGGGAGCTGTTTTTT. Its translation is CAISGQGDTGELFF.

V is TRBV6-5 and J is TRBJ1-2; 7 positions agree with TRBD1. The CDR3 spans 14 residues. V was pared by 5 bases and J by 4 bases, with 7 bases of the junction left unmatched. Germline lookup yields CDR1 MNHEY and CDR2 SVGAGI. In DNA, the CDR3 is TGTGCCAGCAGTCCCGGGACAGTACCCTATGGCTACACCTTC. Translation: CASSPGTVPYGYTF.

CDR3 nucleotides: TGCGCCAGCGGATCCTTCTGGGGAGATACGCAGTATTTT. Amino acid sequence: CASGSFWGDTQYF. The chain is built from TRBV5-1 and TRBJ2-3, with unresolved D. Deletions cut 7 bases from V and 5 bases from J, with 14 bases between. CDR1 and CDR2 from the germline V gene are SGHRS and YFSETQ. The CDR3 length is 13 residues.

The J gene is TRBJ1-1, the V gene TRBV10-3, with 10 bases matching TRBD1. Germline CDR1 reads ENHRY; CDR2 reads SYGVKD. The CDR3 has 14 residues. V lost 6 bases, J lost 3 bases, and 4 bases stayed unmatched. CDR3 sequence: CAISSGTGDTEAFF. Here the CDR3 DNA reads TGTGCCATCAGCTCTGGGACAGGGGACACTGAAGCTTTCTTT.

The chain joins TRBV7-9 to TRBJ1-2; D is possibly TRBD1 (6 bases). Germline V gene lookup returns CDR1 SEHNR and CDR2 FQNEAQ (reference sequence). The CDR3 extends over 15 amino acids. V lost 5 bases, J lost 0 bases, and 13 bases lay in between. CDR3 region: CASSLEGGANYGYTF. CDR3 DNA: TGTGCCAGCAGCCTCGAGGGGGGAGCTAACTATGGCTACACCTTC.

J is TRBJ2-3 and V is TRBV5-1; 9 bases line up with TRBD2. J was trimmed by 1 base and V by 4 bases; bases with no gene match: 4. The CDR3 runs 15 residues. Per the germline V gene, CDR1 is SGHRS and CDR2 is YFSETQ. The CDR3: CASSEIAGGTDTQYF. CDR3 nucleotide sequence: TGCGCCAGCAGCGAAATAGCGGGAGGCACAGATACGCAGTATTTT.

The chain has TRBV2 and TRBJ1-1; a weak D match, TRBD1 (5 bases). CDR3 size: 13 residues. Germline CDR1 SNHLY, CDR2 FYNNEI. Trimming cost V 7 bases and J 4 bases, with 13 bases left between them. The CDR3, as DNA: TGTGCCAGCATACGCGGGGGGAGCACTGAAGCTTTCTTT. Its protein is CASIRGGSTEAFF.

The CDR3 sequence is CASSPGQSYGYTF. CDR3 in DNA: TGTGCCAGCAGCCCCGGACAGAGCTATGGCTACACCTTC. The rearrangement joins TRBV2 to TRBJ1-2; perhaps TRBD1 as D (6 bases). Germline V gene sequence: CDR1 SNHLY, CDR2 FYNNEI. The CDR3 spans 13 residues. V was pared by 6 bases and J by 4 bases, with 12 bases between.

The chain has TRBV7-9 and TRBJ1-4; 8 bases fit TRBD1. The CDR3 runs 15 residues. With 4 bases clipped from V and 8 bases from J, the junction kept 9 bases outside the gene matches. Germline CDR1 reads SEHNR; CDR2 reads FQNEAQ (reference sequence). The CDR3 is CASSSFGTGVEKLFF. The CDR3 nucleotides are TGTGCCAGCAGCTCTTTTGGGACAGGTGTCGAAAAACTGTTTTTT.

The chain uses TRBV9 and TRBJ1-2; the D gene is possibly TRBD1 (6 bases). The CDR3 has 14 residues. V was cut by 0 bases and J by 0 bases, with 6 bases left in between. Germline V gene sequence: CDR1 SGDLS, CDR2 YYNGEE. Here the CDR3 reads CASSVGQANYGYTF. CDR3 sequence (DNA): TGTGCCAGCAGCGTAGGACAGGCTAACTATGGCTACACCTTC.

CDR3 loop: CASSLGLREANVLTF. In DNA, the CDR3 is TGTGCCAGCAGTTTAGGACTGAGGGAGGCCAACGTCCTGACTTTC. The chain is built from TRBV6-5 and TRBJ2-6, with D maybe TRBD2 (5 bases). The CDR3 covers 15 residues. Germline loops: CDR1 MNHEY, CDR2 SVGAGI. V lost 4 bases and J lost 6, with 13 bases in between.

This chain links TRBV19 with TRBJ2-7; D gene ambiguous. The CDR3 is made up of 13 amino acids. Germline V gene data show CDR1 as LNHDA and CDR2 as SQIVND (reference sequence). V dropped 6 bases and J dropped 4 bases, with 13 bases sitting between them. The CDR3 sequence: CASRAELGYEQYF. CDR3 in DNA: TGTGCCAGTAGGGCAGAACTCGGATACGAGCAGTACTTC.

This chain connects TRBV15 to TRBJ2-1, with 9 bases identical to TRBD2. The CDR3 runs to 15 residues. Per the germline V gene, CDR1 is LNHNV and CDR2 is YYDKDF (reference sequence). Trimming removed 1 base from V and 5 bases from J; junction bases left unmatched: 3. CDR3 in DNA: TGTGCCACCAGCAGAGGGGCTAGCGGGAACAATGAGCAGTTCTTC. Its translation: CATSRGASGNNEQFF.

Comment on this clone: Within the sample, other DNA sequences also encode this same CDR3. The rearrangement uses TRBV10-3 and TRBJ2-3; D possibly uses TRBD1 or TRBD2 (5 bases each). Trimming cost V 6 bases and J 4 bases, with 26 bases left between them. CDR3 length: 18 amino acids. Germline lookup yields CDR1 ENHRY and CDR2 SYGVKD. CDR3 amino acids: CAISDQDKSPFSADTQYF. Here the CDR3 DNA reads TGTGCCATCAGCGACCAGGACAAAAGTCCCTTTAGCGCAGATACGCAGTATTTT.